This TCR beta chain was recorded in a study of radiotherapy plus CTLA-4 blockade in lung cancer. At the level of the study: Overall, roughly 17% of patients showed an objective response, while 31% attained disease control.

Produced via immunoSEQ multiplex PCR; TCRdb's table is partial and in-frame only. This sample yields 86,000 or so clones, of which 60% to 85% are seen a single time; under 4.5% belongs to the top ten. Points on this clone: Its specificity is unknown.

Study-level points and caveats: Early blood T cell clone dynamics reportedly forecast response best, with interferon-beta.

Looked up from germline, CDR1 is WSHSY and CDR2 is SAAADI. The CDR3 has 14 amino acids. V was pared by 6 bases and J by 4 bases, with 3 bases of the junction left unmatched. The chain joins TRBV10-2 to TRBJ1-5; TRBD1 matches at 10 bases. Specimen: peripheral blood, collected from a patient treated with radiotherapy plus ipilimumab. The sequence was obtained from a human donor with non-small cell lung cancer who had a partial response to radiotherapy plus ipilimumab. Some clones in this sample may be carry-over from other donors' samples. The CDR3 loop reads CASRGQGVNQPQHF. The CDR3 DNA reads TGCGCCAGCAGAGGACAGGGGGTAAATCAGCCCCAGCATTTT.